This T cell receptor beta chain was captured in a study of blood T cell repertoires in COVID-19. V dropped 0 bases and J dropped 1 base, with 11 bases sitting between them. Germline-derived CDR1 and CDR2 are MRHNA and SNTAGT. This CDR3 has 16 amino acids. In the original workflow: Using reference gene primer amplification, nucleated cell counts were estimated. Data came from immunoSEQ multiplex PCR; TCRdb stores just in-frame clones and leaves some out. That table supplies the V and J calls and clone size; D and trimming were determined from the DNA. The sample lists 150,000 to 200,000 clones, roughly nine tenths occurring once.

The chain joins TRBV6-4 to TRBJ2-3; a possible D gene is TRBD1 (6 bases). Source material: PBMCs or T cells enriched from blood (not recorded which). The sequence came from a human donor with acute COVID-19. The donor label of this sample is uncertain. The DNA for the CDR3 is TGTGCCAGCAGTGACTCGACGGCAGGGGGCACAGATACGCAGTATTTT. As protein: CASSDSTAGGTDTQYF.